This TCR beta chain was sequenced in a study of neurological immune-mediated disorders. As for time point: technical triplicate 2. This clonotype was counted many times. Each CDR3 protein gets one entry after TCRdb re-called the 5' RACE reads with MiXCR. The sample lists about 59,000 distinct CDR3 sequences; less than 25% were seen once. CDR1 is SGHRS, CDR2 YFSETQ, per germline. The CDR3 runs 14 residues. Deletions cut 1 base from V and 8 bases from J, with 13 bases between. The sample comprised PBMCs. The chain couples TRBV5-1 to TRBJ2-1, with D possibly matching TRBD1 (5 bases). The receptor's source is a man in his sixties with HTLV-1-associated myelopathy (HAM/TSP). CDR3 coding DNA: TGCGCCAGCAGCTTGCGGACACCGGCCGATGAGCAGTTCTTC. Encoded protein: CASSLRTPADEQFF.